The 10 T cell receptor beta chains below come from one sample, sequenced in a study of Ad26.COV2.S vaccination and SARS-CoV-2 variants. The table came from immunoSEQ multiplex PCR; TCRdb's copy has only in-frame clones and leaves some out. Of some 450,000 clones in the sample, about 90% are singletons; the top ten hold roughly 4.3%. The sample's treatment: some 20 received Ad26.COV2.S at low or high dose, single or two shots; a few received placebo; per-sample allocation not given. Day 63 after the first vaccine or placebo injection was the time point for sampling. Sequencing was performed on peripheral blood, taken in a trial of Ad26.COV2.S vaccine versus placebo. These receptors were taken from a person between 18 and 59 years old who received the Ad26.COV2.S COVID-19 vaccine or a placebo.

The chain is built from TRBV29-1 and TRBJ1-3; D is unresolved. The CDR3 is 12 amino acids. Germline values: CDR1 SQVTM, CDR2 ANQGSEA. The V gene lost 4 bases and the J gene lost 4 bases, with 8 bases spanning the gap. For the CDR3, the DNA is TGCAGCGTTGCAGTGTCCGGAAACACCATATATTTT. Encoded protein: CSVAVSGNTIYF.

The V gene is TRBV10-3, the J gene TRBJ1-2; 8 nucleotides line up with TRBD1. The V and J ends lost 7 bases and 3 bases, in that order; junction bases with no gene match: 7. Germline V gene data show CDR1 as ENHRY and CDR2 as SYGVKD. CDR3 length equals 14 residues. CDR3 amino acids: CAITPTGDYYGYTF. The DNA for the CDR3 is TGTGCCATCACCCCGACAGGGGATTACTATGGCTACACCTTC.

V usage is TRBV3-1 (or the pseudogene TRBV3-2) and J usage is TRBJ2-5; possibly TRBD1 or TRBD2 for D (5 bases each). The CDR3 length is 16 residues. With 1 base removed from V and 1 base from J, the gap between germline ends came to 13 bases. The germline V gene has CDR1 LGHDT and CDR2 YNNKEL (reference sequence). In DNA, the CDR3 is TGTGCCAGCAGCCAAGGTGGGCCGGGGACCCAAGAGACCCAGTACTTC. It codes for CASSQGGPGTQETQYF.

In its sample, this clone was seen a few times. The chain combines TRBV6-6 with TRBJ2-7; D is possibly TRBD2 (5 bases). The V end was cut by 5 bases, the J end by 4 bases, with 18 bases between. Germline-derived CDR1 and CDR2 are MNHNY and SVGAGI (reference sequence). The CDR3 contains 15 residues. CDR3 loop: CASSRPLQRKYEQYF. As DNA, the CDR3 is TGTGCCAGCAGTCGCCCTCTGCAGCGGAAGTACGAGCAGTACTTC.

The V call is TRBV10-3, the J call TRBJ2-2, with D possibly being TRBD1 (5 bases). The ends were cut back, 6 bases at V and 3 bases at J, with 17 bases in the middle. Germline V gene sequence: CDR1 ENHRY, CDR2 SYGVKD. The CDR3 is 16 amino acids. The CDR3 nucleotides read TGTGCCATCAGCGCGACTCCAGGGTGGGACACCGGGGAGCTGTTTTTT. Translating gives CAISATPGWDTGELFF.

The DNA of the CDR3 is TGTGCCAGCTCACCGGGTCAGGGGGCGGATGAGCAGTTCTTC. Translating gives CASSPGQGADEQFF. The V call is TRBV18, the J call TRBJ2-1, with 8 bases that match TRBD1. CDR1 is KGHSH and CDR2 is LQKENI in the germline V gene. The V and J ends lost 3 bases and 8 bases, in that order; junction bases with no gene match: 6. The CDR3 has 14 residues.

The chain links TRBV7-3 to TRBJ1-2, with D possibly matching TRBD1 (5 bases). CDR1 is SGHTA and CDR2 is FQGTGA in the germline V gene. Deletions cut 1 base from V and 6 bases from J, with 12 bases between. This CDR3 contains 14 residues. Written as DNA, the CDR3 is TGTGCCAGCAGCTTAATCGGGACGGTCGATGGCTACACCTTC. This encodes CASSLIGTVDGYTF.

The chain carries TRBV10-3 and TRBJ2-1; D is unresolved. The length of the CDR3 is 11 residues. The V end lost 6 bases, the J end lost 5 bases, and 5 bases lay between the germline ends. Per germline, CDR1 ENHRY and CDR2 SYGVKD. The CDR3 region is CAISPNNEQFF. CDR3 coding DNA: TGTGCCATCAGCCCCAACAATGAGCAGTTCTTC.

This clone was seen only once. This chain joins TRBV9 and TRBJ2-3; TRBD2 matches at 11 bases. V shed 4 bases and J 2 bases; nucleotides not matched to a gene: 6. Germline lookup yields CDR1 SGDLS and CDR2 YYNGEE. This CDR3 region has 16 residues. The CDR3: CASSPRLAGTTDTQYF. DNA of the CDR3: TGTGCCAGCAGCCCCAGACTAGCGGGGACCACAGATACGCAGTATTTT. Together with reference TRBV9 and TRBJ2-3, the CDR3 gives the full variable domain: DSGVTQTPKHLITATGQRVTLRCSPRSGDLSVYWYQQSLDQGLQFLIQYYNGEERAKGNILERFSAQQFPDLHSELNLSSLELGDSALYFCASSPRLAGTTDTQYFGPGTRLTVL.

The rearrangement links TRBV10-1 to TRBJ2-1; TRBD2 is a possible D gene (5 bases). Looked up from germline, CDR1 is WNHNN and CDR2 is SYGVQD (reference sequence). V was trimmed by 6 bases and J by 6 bases, leaving 21 bases between them. The CDR3 spans 16 residues. This CDR3 reads CASSHHGGWKSNEQFF. Written as DNA, the CDR3 is TGCGCCAGCAGCCATCACGGCGGGTGGAAAAGCAATGAGCAGTTCTTC.